The T cell receptor (beta chain) described here comes from a study of human T cells and chemical hapten exposure (dated by TCRdb to the early 2020s). For the study in its entirety: For sensitization, 2% DPC in acetone was applied to a 2 cm by 2 cm area of upper inner arm skin. Throughout the approximately 25-week study period, patients were also given weekly therapeutic DPC doses on the scalp. Patch testing on the upper back used Finn chambers containing 0.01% DPC, with scoring done after 6 days according to International Contact Dermatitis Research Group standards. The mostly female patient cohort included alopecia areata with under or over 50% scalp involvement, alopecia totalis and alopecia universalis. Libraries were combined into a pool for sequencing, and differences in TCR yield between samples came mainly from small differences in library volumes within the pool. The study tracked peripheral blood TCR repertoire changes in vivo during primary and secondary sensitization to the hapten diphenylcyclopropenone (DPC) in alopecia patients. Blood samples were taken from patients before sensitization (week 0) and at 2, 6 and about 24 weeks after DPC sensitization. Under 30 alopecia patients gave blood for TCR sequencing at one to four time points (pre-sensitization, 2, 6 and 24 weeks). Results and caveats for the whole study, not just this receptor: Because every patient had alopecia, a presumed autoimmune disease, the patients' immune response might differ from that of healthy individuals. DPC sensitization did not change the number of TCRs with a frequency above 1 in 1000, and there was no evidence of changes in global repertoire structure. A positive correlation was found between the number of PT1 expanded TCRs and patch test score, with significance reached at thresholds 8, 16 and 32 but not 4. Repeated subsampling changed both the strength of the expansion versus patch-test correlation and the threshold at which the correlation became significant. Significantly more large CDR3 similarity clusters were formed by expanded TCRs than by pre-sensitization or healthy control sets, consistent with antigen-driven responses.

From cysteine to phenylalanine, the CDR3 is 14 amino acids long. The retained sequence is limited to the CDR3, 42 bases, with the frame set at the first base. V drops 8 bases and J drops 6 bases, leaving 18 bases in between. This clonotype has at least ten counts. This receptor's antigen is unknown. It has no much larger one-base neighbor in the sample; base qualities were not kept. The receptor library was made with RACE. Sequencing was carried out with a NextSeq 500. During library preparation, unique molecular identifiers were attached to individual cDNA molecules so that TCRs could be counted in a quantitative, reproducible way. Each blood RNA sample was used to sequence both TCR alpha and TCR beta chains. The paper's processing steps were these. A median of around 96,000 TCRs per sample was observed, with a range of about 23,224 to 690,600. V, J and CDR3 annotation of the TCR reads was performed with the Decombinator software suite. Every sample was subsampled to the same number of TCRs (28,000) for the PS versus PT1 abundance plots. TCRs were defined as expanded if absent before sensitization and observed at least eight times at the 2-week time point. Through fastp at Q25 and MiXCR, TCRdb rebuilt clones from the public reads, retaining in-frame beta chains. One record per CDR3 amino acid sequence lists the most common genes and DNA. The V and J calls and clone size are TCRdb's, not the authors'. This sample is represented by approximately 90,000 distinct CDR3 sequences; more than 9% of them were singletons. Of the sample, 2% to 2.5% is held by the ten largest clones.

Taken with the paper, the label for time point translates to: patch test 1, 2 weeks after DPC sensitization. The sample's treatment or condition label, in plain terms: therapeutic diphenylcyclopropenone sensitization with weekly scalp DPC. At every patch-test visit, the blood draw took place before the patch test was put on. To be eligible, patients had to be aged 18 to 70, diagnosed with alopecia and judged suitable for DPC therapy, while pregnant patients were excluded. Total RNA was extracted from unfractionated whole blood that had been collected in Tempus Blood RNA tubes. This sequence was found in a man in his forties with alopecia areata. Some clones in this sample may be carry-over from other donors' samples. The V and J genes are TRBV12-3 or TRBV12-4 and TRBJ2-3; TRBD2 is possibly the D segment (5 matching bases). The source was whole blood, collected in connection with sensitization to the hapten diphenylcyclopropenone (DPC). The nucleotides are TGTGCCAGCCGGTGGTCCGACGGGGTCGATACGCAGTATTTT. This sequence encodes CASRWSDGVDTQYF.